This T cell receptor (beta chain) was found in a study of blood T cell repertoires in COVID-19. There are 16 residues in the CDR3. Germline CDR1 reads LGHNA; CDR2 reads YNFKEQ. V gave up 2 bases and J gave up 6 bases; unmatched junction bases: 11. The assay was immunoSEQ multiplex PCR, and TCRdb's table has in-frame clones only and misses some. The data hold 150,000 to 200,000 clones, with around four fifths observed a single time. This chain uses TRBV4-2 with TRBJ1-1, with 8 bases lining up with TRBD1. Material for sequencing was peripheral blood. The TCR comes from a woman of 80 years or more with COVID-19, enrolled during active disease. The DNA for the CDR3 is TGTGCCAGCAGCCAACAAGGACAGGGCCTGAAGGCTGAAGCTTTCTTT. Translating gives CASSQQGQGLKAEAFF.